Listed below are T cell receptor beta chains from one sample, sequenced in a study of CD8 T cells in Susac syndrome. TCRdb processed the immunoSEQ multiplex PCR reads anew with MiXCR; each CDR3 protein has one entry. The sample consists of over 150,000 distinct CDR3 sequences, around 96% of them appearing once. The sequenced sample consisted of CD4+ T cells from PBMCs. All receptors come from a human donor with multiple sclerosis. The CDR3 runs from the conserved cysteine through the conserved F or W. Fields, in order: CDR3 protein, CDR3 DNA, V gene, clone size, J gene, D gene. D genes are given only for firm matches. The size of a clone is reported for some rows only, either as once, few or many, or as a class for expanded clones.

CDR3 protein: CATQDRGRHEQFF
CDR3 DNA: TGTGCCACCCAGGACAGGGGTCGGCATGAGCAGTTCTTC
V gene: TRBV24-1
clone size: -
J gene: TRBJ2-1
D gene: TRBD1

CDR3 protein: CSARVGSSYEQYF
CDR3 DNA: TGCAGTGCTAGAGTAGGCAGTTCCTACGAGCAGTACTTC
V gene: TRBV20-1
clone size: -
J gene: TRBJ2-7
D gene: -

CDR3 protein: CASSRLGGTEAFF
CDR3 DNA: TGTGCCAGCAGCCGTCTGGGGGGAACTGAAGCTTTCTTT
V gene: TRBV6-6
clone size: -
J gene: TRBJ1-1
D gene: -

CDR3 protein: CASSYSGAYNQPQHF
CDR3 DNA: TGTGCCAGCAGTTACAGCGGGGCGTACAATCAGCCCCAGCATTTT
V gene: TRBV6-2/TRBV6-3
clone size: -
J gene: TRBJ1-5
D gene: -

CDR3 protein: CSVETGSRETQYF
CDR3 DNA: TGCAGCGTTGAGACAGGGAGTCGAGAGACCCAGTACTTC
V gene: TRBV29-1
clone size: once
J gene: TRBJ2-5
D gene: TRBD1

CDR3 protein: CASSQVETDTQYF
CDR3 DNA: TGTGCCAGCAGCCAAGTCGAGACAGATACGCAGTATTTT
V gene: TRBV3-1
clone size: -
J gene: TRBJ2-3
D gene: -

CDR3 protein: CASSRSGPNQPQHF
CDR3 DNA: TGTGCCAGCAGCCGGTCAGGTCCAAATCAGCCCCAGCATTTT
V gene: TRBV3-1
clone size: -
J gene: TRBJ1-5
D gene: -

CDR3 protein: CSGYRTSGGETQYF
CDR3 DNA: TGCAGTGGTTACCGGACTAGCGGGGGGGAGACCCAGTACTTC
V gene: TRBV20-1
clone size: -
J gene: TRBJ2-5
D gene: TRBD2

CDR3 protein: CASDRSSYNEQFF
CDR3 DNA: TGTGCCAGCGACAGGAGCTCCTACAATGAGCAGTTCTTC
V gene: TRBV2
clone size: -
J gene: TRBJ2-1
D gene: -

CDR3 protein: CASSAGVLKNIQYF
CDR3 DNA: TGTGCCAGCAGTGCAGGGGTTCTCAAAAACATTCAGTACTTC
V gene: TRBV2
clone size: -
J gene: TRBJ2-4
D gene: -

CDR3 protein: CASSVSSRYQETQYF
CDR3 DNA: TGTGCCAGCAGCGTATCGTCGAGGTACCAAGAGACCCAGTACTTC
V gene: TRBV9
clone size: -
J gene: TRBJ2-5
D gene: -

CDR3 protein: CASPGLADEQFF
CDR3 DNA: TGTGCCAGTCCGGGACTAGCCGATGAGCAGTTCTTC
V gene: TRBV28
clone size: -
J gene: TRBJ2-1
D gene: TRBD2

CDR3 protein: CASSPRLTGTTIWGYTF
CDR3 DNA: TGTGCCAGCAGTCCTCGTCTGACCGGGACAACTATATGGGGCTACACCTTC
V gene: TRBV27
clone size: -
J gene: TRBJ1-2
D gene: -

CDR3 protein: CASSRDYEQYF
CDR3 DNA: TGTGCCAGCAGTCGGGACTACGAGCAGTACTTC
V gene: TRBV6-5
clone size: -
J gene: TRBJ2-7
D gene: -

CDR3 protein: CSARLKQLYTEAFF
CDR3 DNA: TGCAGTGCTAGGCTAAAACAGCTTTACACTGAAGCTTTCTTT
V gene: TRBV20-1
clone size: -
J gene: TRBJ1-1
D gene: -

CDR3 protein: CASSRMGDTQYF
CDR3 DNA: TGTGCCAGCAGCCGGATGGGAGATACGCAGTATTTT
V gene: TRBV7-6
clone size: -
J gene: TRBJ2-3
D gene: -

CDR3 protein: CSATGTGNQPQHF
CDR3 DNA: TGCAGTGCTACCGGGACAGGGAATCAGCCCCAGCATTTT
V gene: TRBV20-1
clone size: once
J gene: TRBJ1-5
D gene: TRBD1

CDR3 protein: CASSLILGLAGSSYEQYF
CDR3 DNA: TGTGCCAGCAGTTTAATCCTGGGACTAGCGGGGAGCTCCTACGAGCAGTACTTC
V gene: TRBV12-3/TRBV12-4
clone size: -
J gene: TRBJ2-7
D gene: TRBD2

CDR3 protein: CASSLSSHSGANVLTF
CDR3 DNA: TGTGCCAGCAGCCTCAGCTCGCACTCTGGGGCCAACGTCCTGACTTTC
V gene: TRBV3-1
clone size: -
J gene: TRBJ2-6
D gene: -

CDR3 protein: CASTLKGLAGEQFF
CDR3 DNA: TGTGCCAGCACCCTCAAGGGCCTAGCGGGCGAGCAGTTCTTC
V gene: TRBV4-2
clone size: -
J gene: TRBJ2-1
D gene: TRBD2

CDR3 protein: CSARYRGGETQYF
CDR3 DNA: TGCAGTGCCAGATACAGGGGTGGGGAGACCCAGTACTTC
V gene: TRBV20-1
clone size: -
J gene: TRBJ2-5
D gene: TRBD1

CDR3 protein: CASSSRWGGETQYF
CDR3 DNA: TGTGCCAGCAGCTCACGATGGGGGGGAGAGACCCAGTACTTC
V gene: TRBV9
clone size: once
J gene: TRBJ2-5
D gene: TRBD2

CDR3 protein: CSASPSSGGYNEQFF
CDR3 DNA: TGCAGTGCTAGCCCGTCGAGCGGGGGCTACAATGAGCAGTTCTTC
V gene: TRBV20-1
clone size: -
J gene: TRBJ2-1
D gene: TRBD2

CDR3 protein: CASSLIPSGRATDTQYF
CDR3 DNA: TGCGCCAGCAGCTTGATTCCCAGCGGGAGGGCCACAGATACGCAGTATTTT
V gene: TRBV5-1
clone size: -
J gene: TRBJ2-3
D gene: TRBD2

CDR3 protein: CASSRRGAYGYTF
CDR3 DNA: TGTGCCAGCAGTCGGCGGGGGGCCTATGGCTACACCTTC
V gene: TRBV12-3/TRBV12-4
clone size: -
J gene: TRBJ1-2
D gene: -

CDR3 protein: CASSPTPGRVREQYF
CDR3 DNA: TGCGCCAGCAGCCCAACCCCTGGACGGGTAAGAGAGCAGTACTTC
V gene: TRBV5-1
clone size: -
J gene: TRBJ2-7
D gene: -

CDR3 protein: CASSQVPGQGPYEQYF
CDR3 DNA: TGCGCCAGCAGCCAAGTCCCGGGACAGGGTCCCTACGAGCAGTACTTC
V gene: TRBV4-1
clone size: -
J gene: TRBJ2-7
D gene: TRBD1

CDR3 protein: CSASPGVEAFF
CDR3 DNA: TGCAGTGCTAGTCCCGGGGTTGAAGCTTTCTTT
V gene: TRBV20-1
clone size: once
J gene: TRBJ1-1
D gene: -

CDR3 protein: CASTSSGGLAGGRNSYNEQFF
CDR3 DNA: TGTGCCAGCACCTCCTCAGGCGGACTAGCGGGGGGGAGAAACTCCTACAATGAGCAGTTCTTC
V gene: TRBV6-1
clone size: -
J gene: TRBJ2-1
D gene: TRBD2

CDR3 protein: CASTAHTTGTRYGYTF
CDR3 DNA: TGTGCCAGCACCGCCCACACTACAGGGACCCGCTATGGCTACACCTTC
V gene: TRBV7-9
clone size: -
J gene: TRBJ1-2
D gene: -

CDR3 protein: CAWEEANYGYTF
CDR3 DNA: TGTGCCTGGGAAGAGGCAAACTATGGCTACACCTTC
V gene: TRBV30
clone size: -
J gene: TRBJ1-2
D gene: -

CDR3 protein: CSVGIGTGKNQPQHF
CDR3 DNA: TGCAGCGTGGGGATTGGGACAGGGAAAAATCAGCCCCAGCATTTT
V gene: TRBV29-1
clone size: -
J gene: TRBJ1-5
D gene: TRBD1

CDR3 protein: CASSPGGTYNEQFF
CDR3 DNA: TGTGCCAGCTCACCCGGGGGGACCTACAATGAGCAGTTCTTC
V gene: TRBV18
clone size: -
J gene: TRBJ2-1
D gene: TRBD2

CDR3 protein: CATSRDRADYGYTF
CDR3 DNA: TGTGCCACTTCCCGGGACAGGGCCGACTATGGCTACACCTTC
V gene: TRBV6-1
clone size: -
J gene: TRBJ1-2
D gene: TRBD1

CDR3 protein: CASSFQGGVREAFF
CDR3 DNA: TGTGCCAGCAGCTTTCAGGGCGGCGTTCGGGAAGCTTTCTTT
V gene: TRBV5-6
clone size: -
J gene: TRBJ1-1
D gene: -

CDR3 protein: CASSPRGLSSSYNEQFF
CDR3 DNA: TGTGCCAGCAGCCCCCGGGGGCTGTCAAGCTCCTACAATGAGCAGTTCTTC
V gene: TRBV11-2
clone size: -
J gene: TRBJ2-1
D gene: -

CDR3 protein: CASNRVGGEKLFF
CDR3 DNA: TGTGCCAGTAACAGGGTGGGAGGTGAAAAACTGTTTTTT
V gene: TRBV5-4
clone size: -
J gene: TRBJ1-4
D gene: -

CDR3 protein: CAWSGDSGYSPLHF
CDR3 DNA: TGTGCCTGGAGTGGGGACAGCGGATATTCACCCCTCCACTTT
V gene: TRBV30
clone size: -
J gene: TRBJ1-6
D gene: TRBD1

CDR3 protein: CATSEETVGEQFF
CDR3 DNA: TGTGCCACCAGTGAAGAGACCGTCGGAGAGCAGTTCTTC
V gene: TRBV24-1
clone size: once
J gene: TRBJ2-1
D gene: -

CDR3 protein: CASGGPNPETDTQYF
CDR3 DNA: TGTGCCAGCGGCGGACCCAACCCGGAGACAGATACGCAGTATTTT
V gene: TRBV9
clone size: once
J gene: TRBJ2-3
D gene: -

CDR3 protein: CASSFYPSSYNEQFF
CDR3 DNA: TGTGCCAGCAGCTTTTACCCGAGCTCCTACAATGAGCAGTTCTTC
V gene: TRBV5-6
clone size: -
J gene: TRBJ2-1
D gene: -

CDR3 protein: CSARQGTSHNEQFF
CDR3 DNA: TGCAGTGCTAGGCAAGGGACTAGCCACAATGAGCAGTTCTTC
V gene: TRBV20-1
clone size: -
J gene: TRBJ2-1
D gene: TRBD2

CDR3 protein: CASRRSRMHDGSYNEQFF
CDR3 DNA: TGTGCCAGCAGAAGATCTCGAATGCATGATGGCTCCTACAATGAGCAGTTCTTC
V gene: TRBV27
clone size: -
J gene: TRBJ2-1
D gene: -

CDR3 protein: CASSYNTGSADTQYF
CDR3 DNA: TGTGCCAGCAGTTACAATACAGGTTCGGCAGATACGCAGTATTTT
V gene: TRBV6-5
clone size: -
J gene: TRBJ2-3
D gene: -

CDR3 protein: CASSQVGGTGELFF
CDR3 DNA: TGTGCCAGCAGCCAAGTAGGTGGAACCGGGGAGCTGTTTTTT
V gene: TRBV3-1
clone size: -
J gene: TRBJ2-2
D gene: -

CDR3 protein: CASSERSYTHNEQFF
CDR3 DNA: TGTGCCAGCAGTGAGAGAAGTTACACCCACAATGAGCAGTTCTTC
V gene: TRBV2
clone size: -
J gene: TRBJ2-1
D gene: -

CDR3 protein: CASSQEPTSPFGYTF
CDR3 DNA: TGTGCCAGCAGCCAAGAACCCACATCCCCCTTTGGCTACACCTTC
V gene: TRBV3-1
clone size: -
J gene: TRBJ1-2
D gene: -

CDR3 protein: CAWGGTAYGYTF
CDR3 DNA: TGTGCCTGGGGTGGGACCGCATATGGCTACACCTTC
V gene: TRBV30
clone size: -
J gene: TRBJ1-2
D gene: -

CDR3 protein: CASSQGSGTGSEKLFF
CDR3 DNA: TGTGCCAGCAGCCAAGGGAGTGGGACAGGATCCGAAAAACTGTTTTTT
V gene: TRBV3-1
clone size: -
J gene: TRBJ1-4
D gene: TRBD1

CDR3 protein: CASRQSPGKTQYF
CDR3 DNA: TGTGCCAGCCGGCAGTCCCCCGGGAAGACCCAGTACTTC
V gene: TRBV7-9
clone size: once
J gene: TRBJ2-5
D gene: -

CDR3 protein: CASRYRGQNTEAFF
CDR3 DNA: TGTGCCAGCAGGTACAGGGGGCAGAACACTGAAGCTTTCTTT
V gene: TRBV6-1
clone size: -
J gene: TRBJ1-1
D gene: TRBD1

CDR3 protein: CSAQTGYTDTQYF
CDR3 DNA: TGCAGTGCTCAGACAGGGTACACAGATACGCAGTATTTT
V gene: TRBV20-1
clone size: -
J gene: TRBJ2-3
D gene: TRBD1

CDR3 protein: CASSFTTDRNQPQHF
CDR3 DNA: TGTGCCAGCAGCTTCACGACAGACAGGAATCAGCCCCAGCATTTT
V gene: TRBV7-2
clone size: -
J gene: TRBJ1-5
D gene: -

CDR3 protein: CASSRDYRQFF
CDR3 DNA: TGTGCCAGCAGCAGGGACTACCGGCAGTTCTTC
V gene: TRBV7-9
clone size: -
J gene: TRBJ2-1
D gene: TRBD2

CDR3 protein: CASSANIRGEAFF
CDR3 DNA: TGTGCCAGCAGTGCAAACATCAGGGGTGAAGCTTTCTTT
V gene: TRBV2
clone size: -
J gene: TRBJ1-1
D gene: -

CDR3 protein: CASSQDRLVETQYF
CDR3 DNA: TGCGCCAGCAGCCAAGATAGGCTTGTCGAGACCCAGTACTTC
V gene: TRBV4-1
clone size: -
J gene: TRBJ2-5
D gene: -

CDR3 protein: CASSQDGLGYTF
CDR3 DNA: TGTGCCAGCAGCCAAGATGGGTTAGGCTACACCTTC
V gene: TRBV14
clone size: -
J gene: TRBJ1-2
D gene: -

CDR3 protein: CSVLVGGSSYEQYF
CDR3 DNA: TGCAGCGTTCTGGTCGGCGGGAGCTCCTACGAGCAGTACTTC
V gene: TRBV29-1
clone size: -
J gene: TRBJ2-7
D gene: TRBD2

CDR3 protein: CAWRKFPMNTEAFF
CDR3 DNA: TGTGCCTGGAGGAAGTTTCCCATGAACACTGAAGCTTTCTTT
V gene: TRBV30
clone size: -
J gene: TRBJ1-1
D gene: -